This entry lists 24 T cell receptor beta chains sequenced from one sample in a study of T cell responses to AZD1222 COVID-19 vaccine. Using immunoSEQ multiplex PCR, the repertoire was profiled, and TCRdb retains in-frame clones only, with some absent. The repertoire has tens of thousands of clones, 88% of them found once; the top ten carry roughly 5.1%. The sample in question was peripheral blood, obtained on day 0 of MenACWY control vaccination. The source is an adult in good health.

The V gene is TRBV5-1, the J gene TRBJ2-7, with 8 bases matching TRBD1. V trimming: 4 bases; J trimming: 6 bases; junction bases outside the gene matches: 9. CDR3 length equals 14 residues. CDR1 is SGHRS and CDR2 is YFSETQ in the germline V gene. The CDR3 DNA is TGCGCCAGCAGCGACCCGACAGGGGTGGGCGAGCAGTACTTC. It translates to CASSDPTGVGEQYF.

The chain couples TRBV19 to TRBJ1-2; possible D gene TRBD1, 6 bases. The germline gives CDR1 LNHDA, CDR2 SQIVND (reference sequence). V shed 3 bases and J shed 1 base, with 12 bases lying between them. The CDR3 covers 15 residues. For the CDR3, the DNA is TGTGCCAGTAGTATCGGCAGGGGACGTAACTATGGCTACACCTTC. It yields the protein CASSIGRGRNYGYTF. The full variable domain, with the rest looked up from reference TRBV19 and TRBJ1-2, is DGGITQSPKYLFRKEGQNVTLSCEQNLNHDAMYWYRQDPGQGLRLIYYSQIVNDFQKGDIAEGYSVSREKKESFPLTVTSAQKNPTAFYLCASSIGRGRNYGYTFGSGTRLTVV.

This clone was counted only a few times. The genes are TRBV7-9 and TRBJ1-5, with 7 bases that match TRBD1. The CDR3 runs to 14 residues. Germline lookup yields CDR1 SEHNR and CDR2 FQNEAQ (reference sequence). V shed 5 bases and J 7 bases; nucleotides not matched to a gene: 8. The CDR3 loop reads CASSPEGAWQPQHF. For the CDR3, the DNA is TGTGCCAGCAGCCCGGAGGGGGCTTGGCAGCCCCAGCATTTT.

The chain joins TRBV6-5 to TRBJ2-1, with 9 positions matching TRBD1. The germline V gene encodes CDR1 MNHEY and CDR2 SVGAGI. V shed 3 bases and J 9 bases; nucleotides not matched to a gene: 9. The CDR3 runs to 15 residues. CDR3 region: CASSYRTGAPGEQFF. In nucleotides, the CDR3 is TGTGCCAGCAGTTATAGGACAGGGGCGCCGGGTGAGCAGTTCTTC.

V and J are TRBV7-3 and TRBJ2-3; 8 bases agree with TRBD2. Germline V CDR1 and CDR2: SGHTA, FQGTGA. The CDR3 runs 18 residues. The J segment lost 2 bases and the V segment lost 5 bases, leaving 15 bases of the junction unmatched. The CDR3: CASSEGLDPRSPTDTQYF. CDR3 sequence (DNA): TGTGCCAGCAGCGAGGGACTAGATCCCCGCTCCCCCACAGATACGCAGTATTTT.

The chain has TRBV3-1 (or the pseudogene TRBV3-2) and TRBJ2-3; D uncertain. Trimming took off 4 bases at V and 1 base at J, with 9 bases between the two ends. This CDR3 has 14 amino acids. Germline values: CDR1 LGHDT, CDR2 YNNKEL (reference sequence). CDR3 sequence reads: CASSPFIGTDTQYF. In DNA form, the CDR3 reads TGTGCCAGCAGCCCTTTTATCGGCACAGATACGCAGTATTTT.

The V call is TRBV28, the J call TRBJ2-7; perhaps TRBD1 as D (6 bases). Germline V gives CDR1 MDHEN, CDR2 SYDVKM. Trimming shortened V by 5 bases and J by 6 bases, and 11 bases separated the two germline ends. This CDR3 region has 12 residues. In nucleotides, the CDR3 is TGTGCCAGCAGTCTCCGGGACATCGAGCAGTACTTC. It specifies CASSLRDIEQYF.

The rearrangement links TRBV28 to TRBJ1-1; perhaps TRBD1 as D (5 bases). The CDR3 runs to 15 residues. Trimming took 4 bases from V and 4 from J, leaving 16 bases between them. CDR1 and CDR2 (germline): MDHEN, SYDVKM. CDR3 loop: CASSSGTGGSTEAFF. DNA for the CDR3: TGTGCCAGCAGTTCGGGGACTGGGGGGAGCACTGAAGCTTTCTTT. The entire variable domain, with the rest obtained from reference TRBV28 and TRBJ1-1, is as follows: DVKVTQSSRYLVKRTGEKVFLECVQDMDHENMFWYRQDPGLGLRLIYFSYDVKMKEKGDIPEGYSVSREKKERFSLILESASTNQTSMYLCASSSGTGGSTEAFFGQGTRLTVV.

V is TRBV24-1 and J is TRBJ2-7; D not resolved. Germline-derived CDR1 and CDR2 are KGHDR and SFDVKD. Trimming cost V 9 bases and J 1 base, with 9 bases left between them. CDR3 length: 12 residues. In nucleotides, the CDR3 is TGTGCCACCGGGGATGCATCCTACGAGCAGTACTTC. Translation gives CATGDASYEQYF.

The chain is built from TRBV3-1 (or the pseudogene TRBV3-2) and TRBJ1-5, with D possibly being TRBD1 (6 bases). CDR1 and CDR2 (germline): LGHDT, YNNKEL (reference sequence). The CDR3 length is 15 residues. V lost 4 bases to trimming and J lost 2 bases, with 12 bases between them. The DNA for the CDR3 is TGTGCCAGCAGCCCGTGGGGACAACGCAATCAGCCCCAGCATTTT. It specifies CASSPWGQRNQPQHF.

CDR3 bases: TGTGCCAGCAGTCCCTCCCCTCACAATGAGCAGTTCTTC. Residues: CASSPSPHNEQFF. This sequence joins TRBV12-3 or TRBV12-4 and TRBJ2-1; D gene unclear. V gave up 5 bases and J gave up 5 bases, with 10 bases separating them. There are 13 residues in the CDR3.

The chain employs TRBV30 and TRBJ2-7; D not resolved. The CDR3 totals 13 residues. Trimming stripped 3 bases from V and 7 bases from J, with 16 bases between. The germline V gene has CDR1 GTSNPN and CDR2 SVGIG (reference sequence). CDR3 DNA: TGTGCCTGGAGCCCCTCAGTGGCCGGGGAGCAGTACTTC. As protein: CAWSPSVAGEQYF.

The rearrangement joins TRBV29-1 to TRBJ2-7; D might be TRBD1 (5 bases). V shed 4 bases and J shed 0 bases, with 10 bases lying between them. The germline gives CDR1 SQVTM, CDR2 ANQGSEA. The CDR3 spans 13 residues. CDR3 DNA sequence: TGCAGCGTTGCCCAGGGAAGCTCCTACGAGCAGTACTTC. This encodes CSVAQGSSYEQYF.

The chain carries TRBV5-1 and TRBJ1-3; possible D gene TRBD1, 5 bases. V was clipped by 0 bases and J by 1 base, with 14 bases between them. The germline CDR1 and CDR2 sequences are SGHRS and YFSETQ. There are 17 residues in the CDR3. CDR3 region: CASSLVQAGRSGNTIYF. DNA for the CDR3: TGCGCCAGCAGCTTGGTCCAGGCAGGGAGGTCTGGAAACACCATATATTTT.

The chain has TRBV6-5 and TRBJ2-4; D remains unclear. Germline CDR1 reads MNHEY; CDR2 reads SVGAGI. The CDR3 extends over 11 amino acids. With 0 bases removed from V and 11 bases from J, the gap between germline ends came to 5 bases. The CDR3 DNA follows: TGTGCCAGCAGTTACTCCGGACTTCAGTACTTC. This sequence encodes CASSYSGLQYF.

The J gene is TRBJ1-2, the V gene TRBV13, with D hard to call. Per germline, CDR1 PRHDT and CDR2 FYEKMQ (reference sequence). The CDR3 consists of 15 residues. Trimming removed 1 base from V and 7 bases from J, with 16 bases in between. The CDR3 bases are TGTGCCAGCAGCTTAGATGAGAGATCGGGGTTTGGCTACACCTTC. Its translation: CASSLDERSGFGYTF.

The chain has TRBV6-1 and TRBJ1-3, with D uncertain. This CDR3 has 14 amino acids. V lost 1 base to trimming and J lost 4 bases, with 8 bases between them. The germline CDR1 and CDR2 sequences are MNHNS and SASEGT. CDR3 sequence: CASSEGAGGNTIYF. CDR3 in DNA: TGTGCCAGCAGTGAAGGGGCGGGGGGAAACACCATATATTTT.

This chain links TRBV10-3 with TRBJ2-5; D perhaps matches TRBD2 (6 bases). Trimming took off 2 bases at V and 5 bases at J, with 12 bases between the two ends. CDR3 length: 14 residues. CDR1 ENHRY and CDR2 SYGVKD come from the germline V gene. The DNA for the CDR3 is TGTGCCATCAGTGAGGGAACGGGAGACGAGACCCAGTACTTC. Protein: CAISEGTGDETQYF.

The chain recombines TRBV18 with TRBJ2-1; D is perhaps TRBD2 (7 bases). The CDR3 sequence is 18 residues long. V lost 3 bases and J lost 1, with 19 bases in between. Per germline, CDR1 KGHSH and CDR2 LQKENI. This chain's CDR3 is CASSPGAGGRSSYNEQFF. CDR3 nucleotide sequence: TGTGCCAGCTCACCGGGGGCTGGCGGGAGAAGTTCCTACAATGAGCAGTTCTTC.

The chain links TRBV2 to TRBJ2-3; the D is unclear. This CDR3 region has 12 residues. The V end lost 0 bases, the J end lost 7 bases, and 5 bases lay between the germline ends. Germline CDR1 SNHLY, CDR2 FYNNEI. CDR3 amino acids: CASSEAPHTQYF. Written as DNA, the CDR3 is TGTGCCAGCAGTGAAGCGCCACATACGCAGTATTTT.

The chain links TRBV19 to TRBJ2-7; TRBD2 agrees at 7 bases. This CDR3 is 17 amino acids long. The V gene end was trimmed by 5 bases and the J gene end by 7 bases; junction bases not matched to a gene: 20. Germline V gives CDR1 LNHDA, CDR2 SQIVND (reference sequence). The CDR3 DNA follows: TGTGCCAGTAGTCCGACCGGCGGGAGCCACCTTTCTTGGGAGCAGTACTTC. It is translated as CASSPTGGSHLSWEQYF.

About this clone: An end of the junction does not agree with germline; a read error may underlie this. V and J are TRBV5-1 and TRBJ2-7; the match to TRBD2 covers 10 bases. From germline, CDR1 is SGHRS and CDR2 YFSETQ. The CDR3 consists of 14 residues. The CDR3 bases are TGCGCCAGCAGCCCCGGGACTAGCGTTCTCGTCGGGGACTTC. Amino acid sequence: CASSPGTSVLVGDF.

The rearrangement joins TRBV30 to TRBJ1-5; D not resolved. Germline assignment: CDR1 GTSNPN and CDR2 SVGIG (reference sequence). Trimming left V 5 bases short and J 2 bases short, with 16 bases between. The CDR3 is 15 residues long. The CDR3 spells CAWSYGNVGNQPQHF. The CDR3 DNA reads TGTGCCTGGTCATACGGAAATGTGGGCAATCAGCCCCAGCATTTT.

This chain links TRBV5-8 with TRBJ1-5; 7 bases are a match to TRBD1. Per the germline V gene, CDR1 is SGHTS and CDR2 is YDEGEE. The CDR3 runs to 16 residues. V gave up 4 bases and J gave up 1 base; unmatched junction bases: 8. This CDR3 reads CASSPRQGGSNQPQHF. The CDR3 DNA follows: TGTGCCAGCAGCCCACGACAGGGCGGCAGCAATCAGCCCCAGCATTTT.